This T cell receptor beta chain was obtained from a study of shared clonotypes between healthy human individuals. Study context: Every donor yielded three CD4 naive, three CD4 memory, two CD8 naive and one CD8 memory plate. Study findings and constraints: Compared with clonotypes that all four donors shared, non-shared clonotypes had lower generation probabilities. Rarefaction indicated that sorted-subset sequencing remained incomplete although depth was large.

Naive CD8 cells lacked CD45RO and underwent positive selection for CCR7, leaving out terminally differentiated effector memory CD45RA+ cells. Germline V gene lookup returns CDR1 MGHRA and CDR2 YSYEKL. Trimming pared 4 bases from V and 8 bases from J, leaving 15 bases between. This CDR3 comprises 14 residues. Profiling relied on immunoSEQ multiplex PCR, and the TCRdb table lists in-frame clones only, not all of them. The data contain 2 million or so clones, over 85% of them singletons. With respect to this clone: Its antigen is undetermined.

Sequenced input: naive CD8+ T cells sorted from blood. The sequence was collected from a man younger than 35 in good health. The chain recombines TRBV4-1 with TRBJ2-1; D unresolved. Here the CDR3 reads CASSLKESFDEQFF. For the CDR3, the DNA is TGCGCCAGCAGCCTCAAGGAATCTTTTGATGAGCAGTTCTTC.